This T cell receptor (beta chain) comes out of a study of T cells in Graves' hyperthyroidism and ophthalmopathy. CDR1 is SGHKS, CDR2 YYEKEE, per germline (reference sequence). J lost 4 bases, V lost 2 bases, and 6 bases had no gene match. The CDR3 has 14 residues. RNA transcripts provided the source from which TCR beta CDR3 regions were amplified. The TCR CDR3 was amplified in a first-round RT-PCR using the HTBI primer set. Each CDR3 protein is one row after TCRdb ran MiXCR on the multiplex PCR reads. The table lists some 690,000 distinct CDR3 sequences, roughly 17% of them singletons, with about 14% in the top ten.

The specimen sequenced was blood. This sequence originates from a man aged 50 to 60 with Graves' hyperthyroidism. This rearrangement joins TRBV5-5 to TRBJ2-7, with 7 positions matching TRBD1. The CDR3 region is CASSFGQVVYEQYF. DNA of the CDR3: TGTGCCAGCAGCTTTGGACAGGTAGTTTACGAGCAGTACTTC.